This T cell receptor (beta chain) was recovered during a study of neurological immune-mediated disorders. Overall study findings and caveats: No CDR3 amino acid sequences recurred among expanded clones across subjects, suggesting private repertoires in all groups.

Time point given: technical triplicate 2. This clonotype came up many times. Its antigen is not known. A 10-nucleotide random UMI tagged transcripts in template-switch 5'RACE cDNA synthesis. Via MiXCR, TCRdb re-called the 5' RACE reads, giving one row per CDR3 protein. This table has about 59,000 distinct CDR3 sequences, 24% appearing once. Germline lookup yields CDR1 DFQATT and CDR2 SNEGSKA (reference sequence). Trimming took off 0 bases at V and 4 bases at J, with 12 bases between the two ends. CDR3 length equals 15 residues. The TCR sequence derives from a man aged 55 to 70 with HTLV-1-associated myelopathy (HAM/TSP). The genes are TRBV20-1 and TRBJ2-2; no clear D gene. Sequenced: PBMCs. The CDR3, as DNA: TGCAGTGCTAGAGATCTTAACTTCCGCACCGGGGAGCTGTTTTTT. This gives the protein CSARDLNFRTGELFF.